The clone carrying this TCR beta chain was recorded many times. Its antigen is not identified. Healthy Russian Caucasian donors spanned ages about 6 to 100 years. This sample is part of a study of blood T cells in healthy people across ages. Then a second PCR, running roughly 7 to 11 cycles, was carried out with a sample-barcoded 5' primer and a J-beta primer mix. Template switching added a 12-random-nucleotide identifier to every cDNA molecule. TCRdb re-analysed the 5' RACE reads in MiXCR, keeping a single row per CDR3 protein. Of 710,000 or so distinct CDR3 sequences in the sample, approximately 29% were seen once. General observations from the study: Donors of long life had a larger count of naive CD4+ cells and greater diversity than aged donors. No conclusive comparison of naive versus antigen-experienced cells was possible with unsorted PBMCs.

The receptor's source is an elderly woman in good health. Sequences were obtained from blood.

CDR3 loop: CASRQIAKNIQYF. The CDR3 DNA reads as TGTGCCAGCAGGCAGATAGCCAAAAACATTCAGTACTTC. The chain has TRBV6-5 and TRBJ2-4; D remains unclear. The CDR3 is made up of 13 amino acids. V was trimmed by 6 bases and J by 0 bases, leaving 6 bases between them. From germline, CDR1 is MNHEY and CDR2 SVGAGI.